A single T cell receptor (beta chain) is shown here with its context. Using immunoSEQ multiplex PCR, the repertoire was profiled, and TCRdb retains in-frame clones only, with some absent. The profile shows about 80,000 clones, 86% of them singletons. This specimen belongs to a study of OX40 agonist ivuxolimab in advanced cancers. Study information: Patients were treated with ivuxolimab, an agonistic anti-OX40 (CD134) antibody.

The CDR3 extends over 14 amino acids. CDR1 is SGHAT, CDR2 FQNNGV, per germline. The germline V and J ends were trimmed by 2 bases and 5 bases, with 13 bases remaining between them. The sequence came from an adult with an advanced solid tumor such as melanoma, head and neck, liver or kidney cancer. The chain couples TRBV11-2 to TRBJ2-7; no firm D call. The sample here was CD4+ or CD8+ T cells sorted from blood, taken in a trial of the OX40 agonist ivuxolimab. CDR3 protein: CASSLTNGPHEQYF. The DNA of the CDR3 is TGTGCCAGCAGCTTAACGAACGGCCCCCACGAGCAGTACTTC.